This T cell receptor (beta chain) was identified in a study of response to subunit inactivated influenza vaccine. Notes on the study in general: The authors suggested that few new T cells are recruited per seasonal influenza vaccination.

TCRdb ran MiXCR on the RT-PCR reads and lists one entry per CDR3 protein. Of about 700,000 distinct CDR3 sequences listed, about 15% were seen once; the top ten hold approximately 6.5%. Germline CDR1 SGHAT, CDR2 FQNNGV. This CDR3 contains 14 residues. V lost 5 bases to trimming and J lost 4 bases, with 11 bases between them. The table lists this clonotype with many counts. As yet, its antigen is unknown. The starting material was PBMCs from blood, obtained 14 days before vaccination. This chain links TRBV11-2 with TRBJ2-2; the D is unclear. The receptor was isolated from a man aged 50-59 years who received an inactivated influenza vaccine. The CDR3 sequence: CASSKKGLTGELFF. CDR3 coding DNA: TGTGCCAGCAGCAAAAAAGGGCTCACCGGGGAGCTGTTTTTT. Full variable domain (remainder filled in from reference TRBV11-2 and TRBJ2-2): EAGVAQSPRYKIIEKRQSVAFWCNPISGHATLYWYQQILGQGPKLLIQFQNNGVVDDSQLPKDRFSAERLKGVDSTLKIQPAKLEDSAVYLCASSKKGLTGELFFGEGSRLTVL.